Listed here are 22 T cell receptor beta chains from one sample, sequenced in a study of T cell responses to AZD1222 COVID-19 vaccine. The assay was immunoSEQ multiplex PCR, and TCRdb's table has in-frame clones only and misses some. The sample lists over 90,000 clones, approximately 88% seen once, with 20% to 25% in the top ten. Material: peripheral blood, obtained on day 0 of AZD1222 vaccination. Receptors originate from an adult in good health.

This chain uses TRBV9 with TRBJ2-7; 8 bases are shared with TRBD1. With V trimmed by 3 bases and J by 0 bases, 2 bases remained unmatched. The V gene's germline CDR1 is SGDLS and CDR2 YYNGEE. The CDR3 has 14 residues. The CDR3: CASSAGQVSYEQYF. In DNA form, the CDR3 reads TGTGCCAGCAGCGCGGGACAGGTCTCCTACGAGCAGTACTTC.

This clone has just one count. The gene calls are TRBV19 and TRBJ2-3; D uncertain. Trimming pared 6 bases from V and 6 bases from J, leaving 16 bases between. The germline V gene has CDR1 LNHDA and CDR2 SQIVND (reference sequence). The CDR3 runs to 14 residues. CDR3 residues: CASRTAPSRDTQYF. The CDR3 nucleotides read TGTGCCAGTAGAACTGCCCCGTCCCGGGATACGCAGTATTTT. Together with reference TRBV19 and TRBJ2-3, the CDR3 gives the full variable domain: DGGITQSPKYLFRKEGQNVTLSCEQNLNHDAMYWYRQDPGQGLRLIYYSQIVNDFQKGDIAEGYSVSREKKESFPLTVTSAQKNPTAFYLCASRTAPSRDTQYFGPGTRLTVL.

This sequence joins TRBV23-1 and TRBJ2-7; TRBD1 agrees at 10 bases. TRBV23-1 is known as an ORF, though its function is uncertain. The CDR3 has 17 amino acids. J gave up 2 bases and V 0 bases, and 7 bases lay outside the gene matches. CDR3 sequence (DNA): TGCGCCAGCAGTCAATCAGAGACAGGGGGCTCCCCCTACGAGCAGTACTTC. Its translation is CASSQSETGGSPYEQYF.

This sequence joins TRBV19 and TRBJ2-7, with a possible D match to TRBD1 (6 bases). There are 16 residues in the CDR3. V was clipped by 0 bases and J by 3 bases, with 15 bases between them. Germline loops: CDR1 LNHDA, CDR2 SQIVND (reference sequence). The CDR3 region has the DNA TGTGCCAGTAGTATAGATCACAGGGCCTTTAACTACGAGCAGTACTTC. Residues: CASSIDHRAFNYEQYF.

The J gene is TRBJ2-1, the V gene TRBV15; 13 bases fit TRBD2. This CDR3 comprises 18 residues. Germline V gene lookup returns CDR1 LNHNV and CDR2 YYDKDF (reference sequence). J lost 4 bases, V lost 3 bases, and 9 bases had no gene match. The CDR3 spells CATSSPGTSGKIYNEQFF. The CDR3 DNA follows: TGTGCCACCAGCAGTCCCGGGACTAGCGGGAAAATTTACAATGAGCAGTTCTTC.

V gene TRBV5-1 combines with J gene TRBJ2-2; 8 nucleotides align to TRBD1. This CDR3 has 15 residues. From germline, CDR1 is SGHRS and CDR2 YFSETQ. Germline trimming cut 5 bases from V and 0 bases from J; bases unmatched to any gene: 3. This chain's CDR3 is CASRWTGSNTGELFF. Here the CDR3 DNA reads TGCGCCAGCAGATGGACAGGGTCGAACACCGGGGAGCTGTTTTTT.

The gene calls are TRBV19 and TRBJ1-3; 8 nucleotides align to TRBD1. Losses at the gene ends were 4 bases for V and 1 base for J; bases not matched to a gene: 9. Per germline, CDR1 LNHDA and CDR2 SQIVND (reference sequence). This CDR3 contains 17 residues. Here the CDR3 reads CASSTTLQGGSGNTIYF. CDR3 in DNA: TGTGCCAGTAGTACAACCCTACAGGGGGGATCTGGAAACACCATATATTTT. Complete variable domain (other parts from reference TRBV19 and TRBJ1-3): DGGITQSPKYLFRKEGQNVTLSCEQNLNHDAMYWYRQDPGQGLRLIYYSQIVNDFQKGDIAEGYSVSREKKESFPLTVTSAQKNPTAFYLCASSTTLQGGSGNTIYFGEGSWLTVV.

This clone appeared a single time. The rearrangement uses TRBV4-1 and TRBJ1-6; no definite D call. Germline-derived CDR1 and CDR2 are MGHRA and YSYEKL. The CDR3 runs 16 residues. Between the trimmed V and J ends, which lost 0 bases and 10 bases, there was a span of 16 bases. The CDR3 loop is CASSQEARALGSPLHF. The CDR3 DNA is TGCGCCAGCAGCCAAGAGGCCCGGGCCCTTGGCTCACCCCTCCACTTT.

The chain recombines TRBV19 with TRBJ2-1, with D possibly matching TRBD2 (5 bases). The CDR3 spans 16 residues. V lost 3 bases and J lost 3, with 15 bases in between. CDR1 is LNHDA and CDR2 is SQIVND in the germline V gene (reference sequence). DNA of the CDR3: TGTGCCAGTAGTATCGTAGCGCACACACTCTACAATGAGCAGTTCTTC. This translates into CASSIVAHTLYNEQFF.

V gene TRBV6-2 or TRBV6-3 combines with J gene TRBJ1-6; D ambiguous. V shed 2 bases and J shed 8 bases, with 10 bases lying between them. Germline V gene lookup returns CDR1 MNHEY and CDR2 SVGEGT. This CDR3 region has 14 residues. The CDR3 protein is CASSYARIDSPLHF. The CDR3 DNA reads TGTGCCAGCAGTTACGCCCGTATTGATTCACCCCTCCACTTT.

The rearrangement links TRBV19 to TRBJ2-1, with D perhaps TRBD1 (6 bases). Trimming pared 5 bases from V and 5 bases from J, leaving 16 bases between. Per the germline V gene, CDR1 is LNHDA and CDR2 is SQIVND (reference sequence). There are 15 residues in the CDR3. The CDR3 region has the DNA TGTGCCAGTAGTGGGGACCCAACAGGGCACAATGAGCAGTTCTTC. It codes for CASSGDPTGHNEQFF.

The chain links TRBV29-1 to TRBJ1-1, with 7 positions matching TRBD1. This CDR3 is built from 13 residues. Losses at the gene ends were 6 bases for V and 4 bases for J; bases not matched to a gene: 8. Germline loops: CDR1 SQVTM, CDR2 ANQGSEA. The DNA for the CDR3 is TGCAGCGTAACAGGGGTGGAGGGCACTGAAGCTTTCTTT. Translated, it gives CSVTGVEGTEAFF. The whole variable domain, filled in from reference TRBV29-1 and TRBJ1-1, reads SAVISQKPSRDICQRGTSLTIQCQVDSQVTMMFWYRQQPGQSLTLIATANQGSEATYESGFVIDKFPISRPNLTFSTLTVSNMSPEDSSIYLCSVTGVEGTEAFFGQGTRLTVV.

The CDR3 is CSVQGQTEKLFF. As DNA, the CDR3 is TGCAGCGTTCAAGGACAGACTGAAAAACTGTTTTTT. The V and J genes are TRBV29-1 and TRBJ1-4; a possible D gene is TRBD1 (6 bases). The V gene lost 5 bases and the J gene lost 7 bases, with 11 bases spanning the gap. Germline CDR1 SQVTM, CDR2 ANQGSEA. The CDR3 has 12 residues.

CDR3 nucleotide sequence: TGTGCCAGCAGCCAACTGTACCGGGATTATAATTCACCCCTCCACTTT. Translation gives CASSQLYRDYNSPLHF. V is TRBV3-1 (or the pseudogene TRBV3-2) and J is TRBJ1-6, with no clear D. Germline CDR1 LGHDT, CDR2 YNNKEL (reference sequence). Trimming took off 2 bases at V and 4 bases at J, with 12 bases between the two ends. This CDR3 region has 16 residues.

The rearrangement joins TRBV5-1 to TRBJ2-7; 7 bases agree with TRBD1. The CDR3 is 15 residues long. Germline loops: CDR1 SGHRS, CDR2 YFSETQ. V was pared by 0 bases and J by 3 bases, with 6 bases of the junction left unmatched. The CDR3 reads CASSLEDRSYYEQYF. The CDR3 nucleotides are TGCGCCAGCAGCTTGGAGGACAGGTCCTACTACGAGCAGTACTTC. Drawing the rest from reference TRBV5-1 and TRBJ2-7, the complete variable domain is KAGVTQTPRYLIKTRGQQVTLSCSPISGHRSVSWYQQTPGQGLQFLFEYFSETQRNKGNFPGRFSGRQFSNSRSEMNVSTLELGDSALYLCASSLEDRSYYEQYFGPGTRLTVT.

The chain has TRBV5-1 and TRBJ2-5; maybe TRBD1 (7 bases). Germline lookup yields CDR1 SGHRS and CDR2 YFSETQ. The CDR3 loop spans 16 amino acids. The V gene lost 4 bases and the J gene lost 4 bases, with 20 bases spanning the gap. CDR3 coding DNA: TGCGCCAGCAGCACGCGGGCAGGGGGGAGACGAGAGACCCAGTACTTC. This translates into CASSTRAGGRRETQYF.

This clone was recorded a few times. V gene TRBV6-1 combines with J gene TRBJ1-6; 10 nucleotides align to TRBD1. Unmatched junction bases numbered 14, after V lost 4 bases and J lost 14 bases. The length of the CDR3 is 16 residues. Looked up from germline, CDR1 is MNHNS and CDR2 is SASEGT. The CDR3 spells CASSAFPGQGSGALHF. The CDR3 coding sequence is TGTGCCAGCAGTGCATTTCCGGGACAGGGGAGCGGGGCCCTCCACTTT.

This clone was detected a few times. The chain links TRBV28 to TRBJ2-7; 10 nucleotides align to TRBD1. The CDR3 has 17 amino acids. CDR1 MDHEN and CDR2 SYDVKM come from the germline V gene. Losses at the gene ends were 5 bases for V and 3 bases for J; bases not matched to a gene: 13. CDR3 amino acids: CASSPPGGTGVSYEQYF. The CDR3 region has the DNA TGTGCCAGCAGTCCGCCGGGGGGGACAGGGGTGAGCTACGAGCAGTACTTC.

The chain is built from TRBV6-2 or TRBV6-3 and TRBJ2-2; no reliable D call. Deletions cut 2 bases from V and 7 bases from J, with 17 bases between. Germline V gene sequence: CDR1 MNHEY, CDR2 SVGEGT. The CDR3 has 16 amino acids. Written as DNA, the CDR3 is TGTGCCAGCAGTTACCGACCCTACGCAGGTTACGGGGAGCTGTTTTTT. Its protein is CASSYRPYAGYGELFF.

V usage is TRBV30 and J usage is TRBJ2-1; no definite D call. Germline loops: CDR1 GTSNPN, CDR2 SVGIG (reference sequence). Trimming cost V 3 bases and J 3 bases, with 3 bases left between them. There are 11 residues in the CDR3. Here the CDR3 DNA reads TGTGCCTGGAGGGACTACAATGAGCAGTTCTTC. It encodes CAWRDYNEQFF. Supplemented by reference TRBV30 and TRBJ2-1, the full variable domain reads SQTIHQWPATLVQPVGSPLSLECTVEGTSNPNLYWYRQAAGRGLQLLFYSVGIGQISSEVPQNLSASRPQDRQFILSSKKLLLSDSGFYLCAWRDYNEQFFGPGTRLTVL.

The CDR3 DNA reads as TGTGCCAGCAGCGAGGGAGACACAGGGTATGGGGCCAACGTCCTGACTTTC. It specifies CASSEGDTGYGANVLTF. V and J are TRBV9 and TRBJ2-6, with D possibly being TRBD1 (6 bases). Germline V gene lookup returns CDR1 SGDLS and CDR2 YYNGEE. Trimming removed 3 bases at V and 3 bases at J, with 16 bases between. The CDR3 is 17 amino acids.

The CDR3 reads CASREQLYNEQFF. CDR3 bases: TGTGCCAGCCGAGAACAGCTCTATAATGAGCAGTTCTTC. The V and J genes are TRBV7-2 and TRBJ2-1; D uncertain. V lost 8 bases and J lost 7, with 15 bases in between. Germline CDR1 SGHTA, CDR2 FQGNSA. The CDR3 is 13 residues long.